This T cell receptor beta chain was sequenced for a study of CD8 T cell repertoires and HIV-1 epitope variants. Study as a whole: Tested: three Gag epitope families, Nef HW9 and YT9.

Sequencing used immunoSEQ multiplex PCR; TCRdb keeps in-frame clones, though not all of them. Of 5,500 or so clones in the sample, about three fifths were seen once. V lost 0 bases to trimming and J lost 8 bases; unmatched junction nucleotides: 3. This CDR3 spans 13 amino acids. From germline, CDR1 is GTSNPN and CDR2 SVGIG (reference sequence). In the case of this clone: As yet, its antigen is unknown.

The TCR comes from a male donor with HIV. The sample was cultured CD8+ T cells derived from PBMCs. The V and J genes are TRBV30 and TRBJ2-2; 7 nucleotides line up with TRBD1. CDR3 sequence reads: CAWSVGGRGELFF. CDR3 bases: TGTGCCTGGAGTGTAGGGGGCAGGGGGGAGCTGTTTTTT.